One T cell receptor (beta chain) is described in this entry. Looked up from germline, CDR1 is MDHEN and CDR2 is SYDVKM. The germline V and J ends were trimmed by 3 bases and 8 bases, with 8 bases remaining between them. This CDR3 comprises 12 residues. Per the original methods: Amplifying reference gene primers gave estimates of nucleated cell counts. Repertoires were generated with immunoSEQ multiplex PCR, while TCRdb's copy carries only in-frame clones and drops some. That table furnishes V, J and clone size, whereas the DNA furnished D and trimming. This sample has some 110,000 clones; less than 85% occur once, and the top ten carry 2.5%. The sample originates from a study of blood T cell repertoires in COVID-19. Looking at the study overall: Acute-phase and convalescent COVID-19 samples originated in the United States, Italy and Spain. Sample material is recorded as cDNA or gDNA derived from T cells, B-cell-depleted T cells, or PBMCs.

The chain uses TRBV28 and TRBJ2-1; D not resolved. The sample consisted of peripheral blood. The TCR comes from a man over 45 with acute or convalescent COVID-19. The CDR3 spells CASSFLEDEQFF. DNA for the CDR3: TGTGCCAGCAGTTTCCTAGAAGATGAGCAGTTCTTC.